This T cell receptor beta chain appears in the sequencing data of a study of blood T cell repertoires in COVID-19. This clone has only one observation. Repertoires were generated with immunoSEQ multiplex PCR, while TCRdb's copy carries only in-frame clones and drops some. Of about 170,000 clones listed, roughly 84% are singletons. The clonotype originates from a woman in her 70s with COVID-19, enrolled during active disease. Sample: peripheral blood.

Written as DNA, the CDR3 is TGTGCCAGCAGCTTAGCGCCGGGCTACAATGAGCAGTTCTTC. As protein: CASSLAPGYNEQFF. The genes are TRBV11-2 and TRBJ2-1; D gene unclear. The CDR3 has 14 amino acids. Germline V gives CDR1 SGHAT, CDR2 FQNNGV. V was shortened by 1 base and J by 3 bases, with 7 bases between the two germline ends.